One and the same sample provided the 4 T cell receptor beta chains below, sequenced in a study of blood T cell repertoires in COVID-19. The method was immunoSEQ multiplex PCR; TCRdb's version includes in-frame clones alone and lacks a portion of them. The sample lists about 160,000 clones; around 80% were seen once. Source material: peripheral blood. The receptors shown here come from a man aged 55 to 70 with acute or convalescent COVID-19.

The chain is built from TRBV5-6 and TRBJ2-5; 7 bases map to TRBD2. V lost 2 bases, J lost 4 bases, and 8 bases stayed unmatched. The V gene's germline CDR1 is SGHDT and CDR2 YYEEEE. The CDR3 is 15 residues long. The CDR3 sequence is CASSLGLGLVETQYF. Written as DNA, the CDR3 is TGTGCCAGCAGCTTAGGACTAGGTTTGGTAGAGACCCAGTACTTC.

The rearrangement joins TRBV5-1 to TRBJ2-1, with 10 bases that match TRBD1. The CDR3 loop spans 14 amino acids. Per germline, CDR1 SGHRS and CDR2 YFSETQ. The V and J ends lost 4 bases and 6 bases, in that order; junction bases with no gene match: 4. The CDR3 spells CASSGWTGGNEQFF. Here the CDR3 DNA reads TGCGCCAGCAGCGGGTGGACAGGGGGCAATGAGCAGTTCTTC.

The rearrangement joins TRBV7-3 to TRBJ2-2; D not certain. V was trimmed by 5 bases and J by 2 bases, leaving 9 bases between them. Germline V gene lookup returns CDR1 SGHTA and CDR2 FQGTGA. The CDR3 totals 14 residues. For the CDR3, the DNA is TGTGCCAGCAGCAAAATCACTAACACCGGGGAGCTGTTTTTT. Protein sequence: CASSKITNTGELFF.

The chain employs TRBV6-5 and TRBJ2-1, with 9 bases lining up with TRBD2. The CDR3 is 14 residues long. J gave up 7 bases and V 7 bases, and 8 bases lay outside the gene matches. Germline V gene sequence: CDR1 MNHEY, CDR2 SVGAGI. The CDR3 sequence: CASKGGGAQNEQFF. CDR3 coding DNA: TGTGCCAGCAAGGGCGGGGGGGCCCAGAATGAGCAGTTCTTC.